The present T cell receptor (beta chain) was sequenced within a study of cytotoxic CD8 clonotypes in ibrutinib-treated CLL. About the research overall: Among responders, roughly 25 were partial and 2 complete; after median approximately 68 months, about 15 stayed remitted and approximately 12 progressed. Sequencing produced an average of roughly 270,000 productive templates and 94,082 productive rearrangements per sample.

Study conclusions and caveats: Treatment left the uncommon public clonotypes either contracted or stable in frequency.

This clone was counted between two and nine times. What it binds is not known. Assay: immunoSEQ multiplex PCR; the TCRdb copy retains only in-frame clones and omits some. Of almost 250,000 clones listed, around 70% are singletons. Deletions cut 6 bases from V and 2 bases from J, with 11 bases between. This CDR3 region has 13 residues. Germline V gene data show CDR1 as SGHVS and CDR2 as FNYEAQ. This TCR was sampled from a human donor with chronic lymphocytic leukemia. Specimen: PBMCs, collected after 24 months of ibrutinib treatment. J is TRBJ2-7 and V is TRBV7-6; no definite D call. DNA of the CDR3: TGTGCCAGCAGTCGAGACACTACCTACGAGCAGTACTTC. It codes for CASSRDTTYEQYF.